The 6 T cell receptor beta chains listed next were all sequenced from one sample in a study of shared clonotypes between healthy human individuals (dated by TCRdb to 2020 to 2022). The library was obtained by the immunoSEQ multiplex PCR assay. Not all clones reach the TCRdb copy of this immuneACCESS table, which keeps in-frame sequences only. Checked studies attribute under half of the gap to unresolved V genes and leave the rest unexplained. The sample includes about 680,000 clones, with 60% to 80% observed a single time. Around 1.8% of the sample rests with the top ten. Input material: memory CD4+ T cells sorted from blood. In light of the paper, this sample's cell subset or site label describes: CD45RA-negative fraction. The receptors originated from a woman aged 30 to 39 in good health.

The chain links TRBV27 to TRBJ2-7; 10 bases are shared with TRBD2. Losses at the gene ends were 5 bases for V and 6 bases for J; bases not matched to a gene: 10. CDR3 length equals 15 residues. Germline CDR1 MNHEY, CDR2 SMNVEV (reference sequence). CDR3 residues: CASSPLLAGVREQYF. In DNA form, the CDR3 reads TGTGCCAGCAGTCCCCTCCTAGCGGGAGTACGCGAGCAGTACTTC.

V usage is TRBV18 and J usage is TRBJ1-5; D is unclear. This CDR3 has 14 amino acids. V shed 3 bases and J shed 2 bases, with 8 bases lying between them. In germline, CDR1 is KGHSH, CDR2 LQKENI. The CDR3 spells CASSPTSGNQPQHF. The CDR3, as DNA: TGTGCCAGCTCACCGACTTCCGGCAATCAGCCCCAGCATTTT.

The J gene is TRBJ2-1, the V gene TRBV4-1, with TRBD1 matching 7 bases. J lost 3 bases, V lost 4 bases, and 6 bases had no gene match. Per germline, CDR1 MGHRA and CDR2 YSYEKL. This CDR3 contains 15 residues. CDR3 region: CASSRRDSLYNEQFF. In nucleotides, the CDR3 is TGCGCCAGCAGCCGCCGGGACAGCCTCTACAATGAGCAGTTCTTC.

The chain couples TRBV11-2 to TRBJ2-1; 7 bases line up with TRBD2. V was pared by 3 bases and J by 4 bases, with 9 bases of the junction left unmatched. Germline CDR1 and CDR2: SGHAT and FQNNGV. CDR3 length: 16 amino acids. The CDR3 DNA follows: TGTGCCAGCAGCTTCCGGCCGGGGACTACTTACAATGAGCAGTTCTTC. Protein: CASSFRPGTTYNEQFF.

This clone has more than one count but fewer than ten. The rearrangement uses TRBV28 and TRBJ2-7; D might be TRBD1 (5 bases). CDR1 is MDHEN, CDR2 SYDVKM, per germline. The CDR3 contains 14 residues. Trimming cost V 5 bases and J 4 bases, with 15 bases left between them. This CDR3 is CASSRNGALYEQYF. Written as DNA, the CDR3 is TGTGCCAGCAGTCGTAATGGGGCCCTTTACGAGCAGTACTTC.

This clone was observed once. The chain's CDR3 is CASSEMTGAPYEQYF. CDR3 bases: TGTGCCAGCAGTGAAATGACAGGGGCCCCTTACGAGCAGTACTTC. This chain joins TRBV6-1 and TRBJ2-7; 8 bases fit TRBD1. Germline CDR1 is MNHNS and CDR2 is SASEGT. V shed 2 bases and J 4 bases; nucleotides not matched to a gene: 7. This CDR3 has 15 amino acids.